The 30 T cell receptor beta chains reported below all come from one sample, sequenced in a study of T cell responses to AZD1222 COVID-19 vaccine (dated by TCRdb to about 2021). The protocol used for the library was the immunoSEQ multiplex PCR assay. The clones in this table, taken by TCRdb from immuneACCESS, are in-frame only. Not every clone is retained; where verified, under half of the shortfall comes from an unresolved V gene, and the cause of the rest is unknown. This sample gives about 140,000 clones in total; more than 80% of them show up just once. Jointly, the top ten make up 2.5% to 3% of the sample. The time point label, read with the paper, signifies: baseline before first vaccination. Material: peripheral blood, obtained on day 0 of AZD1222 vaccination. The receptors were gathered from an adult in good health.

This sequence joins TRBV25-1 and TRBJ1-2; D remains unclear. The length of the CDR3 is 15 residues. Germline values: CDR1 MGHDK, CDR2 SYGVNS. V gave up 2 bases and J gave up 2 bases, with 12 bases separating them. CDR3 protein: CASSETLTGNYGYTF. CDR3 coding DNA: TGTGCCAGCAGTGAAACCCTGACGGGGAACTATGGCTACACCTTC.

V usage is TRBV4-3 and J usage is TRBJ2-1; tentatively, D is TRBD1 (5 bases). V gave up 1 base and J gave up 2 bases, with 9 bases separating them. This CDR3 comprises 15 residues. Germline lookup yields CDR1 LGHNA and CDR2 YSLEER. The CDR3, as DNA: TGCGCCAGCAGCCAAGGACAGAATCCCTACAATGAGCAGTTCTTC. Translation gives CASSQGQNPYNEQFF.

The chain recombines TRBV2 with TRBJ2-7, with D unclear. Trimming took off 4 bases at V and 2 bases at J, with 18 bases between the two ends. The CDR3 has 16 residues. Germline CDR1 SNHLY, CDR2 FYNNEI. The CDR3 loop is CASSGVSPSPPYEQYF. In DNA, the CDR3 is TGTGCCAGCAGTGGGGTCAGTCCCTCTCCCCCCTACGAGCAGTACTTC.

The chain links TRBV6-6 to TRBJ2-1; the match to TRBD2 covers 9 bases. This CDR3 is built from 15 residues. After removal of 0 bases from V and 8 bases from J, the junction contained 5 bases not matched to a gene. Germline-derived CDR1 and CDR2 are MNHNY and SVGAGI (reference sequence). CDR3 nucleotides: TGTGCCAGCAGTTACTCGGGACTAGCCGTCGATGAGCAGTTCTTC. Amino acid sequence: CASSYSGLAVDEQFF.

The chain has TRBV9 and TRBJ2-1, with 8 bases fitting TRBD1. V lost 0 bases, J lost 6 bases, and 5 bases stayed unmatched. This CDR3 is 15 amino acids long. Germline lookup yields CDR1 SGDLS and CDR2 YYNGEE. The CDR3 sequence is CASSVAGQGFNEQFF. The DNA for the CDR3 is TGTGCCAGCAGCGTAGCCGGACAGGGCTTCAATGAGCAGTTCTTC.

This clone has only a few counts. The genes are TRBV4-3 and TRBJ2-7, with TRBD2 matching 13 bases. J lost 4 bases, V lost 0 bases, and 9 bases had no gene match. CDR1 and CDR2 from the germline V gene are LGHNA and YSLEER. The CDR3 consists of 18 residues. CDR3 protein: CASSQELAGGAEHYEQYF. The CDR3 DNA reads TGCGCCAGCAGCCAAGAACTAGCGGGAGGGGCCGAGCATTACGAGCAGTACTTC.

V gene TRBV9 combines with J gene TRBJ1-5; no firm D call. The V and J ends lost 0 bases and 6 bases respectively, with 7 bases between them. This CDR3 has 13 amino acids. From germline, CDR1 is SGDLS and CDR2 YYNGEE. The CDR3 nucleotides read TGTGCCAGCAGCGTAGGGGGTGGTCAGCCCCAGCATTTT. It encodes CASSVGGGQPQHF.

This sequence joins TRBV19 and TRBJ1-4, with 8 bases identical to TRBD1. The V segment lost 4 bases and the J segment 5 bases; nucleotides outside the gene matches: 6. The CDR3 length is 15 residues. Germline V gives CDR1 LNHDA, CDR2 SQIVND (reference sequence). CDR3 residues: CASSTGQGGNEKLFF. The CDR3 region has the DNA TGTGCCAGTAGTACCGGACAGGGCGGGAATGAAAAACTGTTTTTT.

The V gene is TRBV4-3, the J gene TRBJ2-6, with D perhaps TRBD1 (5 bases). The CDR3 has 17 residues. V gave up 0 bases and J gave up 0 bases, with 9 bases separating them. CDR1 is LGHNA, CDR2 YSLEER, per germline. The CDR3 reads CASSQELRASGANVLTF. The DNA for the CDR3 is TGCGCCAGCAGCCAAGAGCTCAGGGCCTCTGGGGCCAACGTCCTGACTTTC.

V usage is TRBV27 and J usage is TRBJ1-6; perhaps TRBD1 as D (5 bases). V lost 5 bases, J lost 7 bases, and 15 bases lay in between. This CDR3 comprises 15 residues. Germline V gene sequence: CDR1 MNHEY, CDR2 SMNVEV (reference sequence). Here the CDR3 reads CASSDGGYRNSPLHF. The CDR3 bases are TGTGCCAGCAGTGACGGGGGGTATAGAAATTCACCCCTCCACTTT.

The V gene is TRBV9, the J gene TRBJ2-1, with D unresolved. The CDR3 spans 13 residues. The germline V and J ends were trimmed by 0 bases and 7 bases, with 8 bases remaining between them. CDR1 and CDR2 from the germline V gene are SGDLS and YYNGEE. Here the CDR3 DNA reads TGTGCCAGCAGCGTAGAAGGCCTAAATGAGCAGTTCTTC. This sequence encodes CASSVEGLNEQFF.

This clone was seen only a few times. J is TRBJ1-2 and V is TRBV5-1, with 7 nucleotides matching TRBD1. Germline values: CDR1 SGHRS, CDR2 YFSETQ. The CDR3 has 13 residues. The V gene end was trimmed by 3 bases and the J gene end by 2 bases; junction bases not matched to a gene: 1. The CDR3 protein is CASSSTGNYGYTF. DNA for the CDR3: TGCGCCAGCAGCTCGACAGGGAACTATGGCTACACCTTC.

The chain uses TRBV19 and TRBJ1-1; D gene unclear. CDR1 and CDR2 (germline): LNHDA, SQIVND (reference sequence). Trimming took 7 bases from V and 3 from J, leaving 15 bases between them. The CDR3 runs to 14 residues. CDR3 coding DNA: TGTGCCAGTAAAGCAGAATGGTCTCACACTGAAGCTTTCTTT. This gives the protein CASKAEWSHTEAFF.

The CDR3 DNA sequence: TGCGCCAGCAGCTTGGGGGACTACACCGGGGAGCTGTTTTTT. Protein sequence: CASSLGDYTGELFF. The J gene is TRBJ2-2, the V gene TRBV5-1, with D perhaps TRBD2 (6 bases). Trimming cost V 0 bases and J 3 bases, with 6 bases left between them. The germline gives CDR1 SGHRS, CDR2 YFSETQ. The CDR3 has 14 amino acids.

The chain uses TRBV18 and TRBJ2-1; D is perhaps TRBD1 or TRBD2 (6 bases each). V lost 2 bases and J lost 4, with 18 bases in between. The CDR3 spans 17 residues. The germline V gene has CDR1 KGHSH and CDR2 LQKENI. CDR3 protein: CASSPMGGQRIYNEQFF. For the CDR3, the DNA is TGTGCCAGCTCACCAATGGGGGGACAAAGGATTTACAATGAGCAGTTCTTC. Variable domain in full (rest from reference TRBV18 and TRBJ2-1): NAGVMQNPRHLVRRRGQEARLRCSPMKGHSHVYWYRQLPEEGLKFMVYLQKENIIDESGMPKERFSAEFPKEGPSILRIQQVVRGDSAAYFCASSPMGGQRIYNEQFFGPGTRLTVL.

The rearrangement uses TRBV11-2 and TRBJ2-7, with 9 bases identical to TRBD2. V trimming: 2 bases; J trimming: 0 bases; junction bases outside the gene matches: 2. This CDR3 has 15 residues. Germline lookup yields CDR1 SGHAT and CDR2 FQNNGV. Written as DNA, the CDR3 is TGTGCCAGCAGCTTAAGCGGGAGGAGCTCCTACGAGCAGTACTTC. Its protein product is CASSLSGRSSYEQYF.

The CDR3 is CASRKRGLAGLTDTQYF. The CDR3 DNA follows: TGTGCCAGCAGGAAGAGAGGACTAGCGGGACTCACAGATACGCAGTATTTT. The gene calls are TRBV28 and TRBJ2-3; 12 bases line up with TRBD2. V lost 6 bases to trimming and J lost 2 bases; unmatched junction nucleotides: 9. This CDR3 is built from 17 residues. Germline V lookup: CDR1 MDHEN, CDR2 SYDVKM.

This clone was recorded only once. CDR3 DNA sequence: TGTGCCAGCAGTTTTGGTGATGCGAGAAGGGCCTACGAGCAGTACTTC. It codes for CASSFGDARRAYEQYF. The chain combines TRBV27 with TRBJ2-7, with D unresolved. Germline V lookup: CDR1 MNHEY, CDR2 SMNVEV (reference sequence). Between the trimmed V and J ends, which lost 3 bases and 2 bases, there was a span of 17 bases. This CDR3 is 16 amino acids long.

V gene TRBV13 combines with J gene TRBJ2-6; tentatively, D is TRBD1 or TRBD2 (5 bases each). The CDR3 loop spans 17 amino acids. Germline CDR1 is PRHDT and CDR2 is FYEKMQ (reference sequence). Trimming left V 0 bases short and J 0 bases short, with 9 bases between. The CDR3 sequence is CASSLGARGSGANVLTF. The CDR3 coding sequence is TGTGCCAGCAGCTTAGGGGCGAGGGGCTCTGGGGCCAACGTCCTGACTTTC.

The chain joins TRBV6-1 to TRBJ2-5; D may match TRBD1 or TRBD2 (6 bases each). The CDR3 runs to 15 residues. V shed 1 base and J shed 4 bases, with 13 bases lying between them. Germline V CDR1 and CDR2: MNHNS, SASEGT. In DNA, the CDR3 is TGTGCCAGCAGTGAAGGGGGGGCCGGGGTAGAGACCCAGTACTTC. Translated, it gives CASSEGGAGVETQYF.

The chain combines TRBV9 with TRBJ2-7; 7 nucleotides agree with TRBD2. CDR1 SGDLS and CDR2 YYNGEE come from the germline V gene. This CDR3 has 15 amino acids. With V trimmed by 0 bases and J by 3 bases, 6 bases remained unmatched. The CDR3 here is CASSVAVGGSYEQYF. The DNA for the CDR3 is TGTGCCAGCAGCGTAGCCGTAGGCGGGAGCTACGAGCAGTACTTC.

CDR3 DNA: TGTGCCAGCAGCTTATCAGGGGGCAATGGCTACACCTTC. Its translation is CASSLSGGNGYTF. This chain joins TRBV11-2 and TRBJ1-2; 8 nucleotides align to TRBD1. In germline, CDR1 is SGHAT, CDR2 FQNNGV. Losses at the gene ends were 2 bases for V and 6 bases for J; bases not matched to a gene: 2. The length of the CDR3 is 13 residues.

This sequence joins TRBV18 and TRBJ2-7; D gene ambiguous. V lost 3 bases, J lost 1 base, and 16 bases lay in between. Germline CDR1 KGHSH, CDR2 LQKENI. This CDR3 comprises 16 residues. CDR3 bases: TGTGCCAGCTCACCTAGTGGTTTGTCAGCATCCTACGAGCAGTACTTC. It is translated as CASSPSGLSASYEQYF. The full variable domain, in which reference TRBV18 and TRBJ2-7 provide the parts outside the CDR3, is NAGVMQNPRHLVRRRGQEARLRCSPMKGHSHVYWYRQLPEEGLKFMVYLQKENIIDESGMPKERFSAEFPKEGPSILRIQQVVRGDSAAYFCASSPSGLSASYEQYFGPGTRLTVT.

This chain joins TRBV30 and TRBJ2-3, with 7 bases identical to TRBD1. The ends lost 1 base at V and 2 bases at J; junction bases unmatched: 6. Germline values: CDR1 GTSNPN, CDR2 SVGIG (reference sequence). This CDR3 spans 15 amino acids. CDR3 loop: CAWSGTGFSTDTQYF. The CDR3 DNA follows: TGTGCCTGGAGTGGGACAGGCTTTTCCACAGATACGCAGTATTTT.

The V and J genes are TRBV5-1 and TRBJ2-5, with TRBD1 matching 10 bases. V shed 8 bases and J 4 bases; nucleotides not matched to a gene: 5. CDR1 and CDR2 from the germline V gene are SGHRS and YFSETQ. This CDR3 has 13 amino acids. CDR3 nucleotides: TGCGCCAGTGGGACAGGGGTTGCAGAGACCCAGTACTTC. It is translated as CASGTGVAETQYF.

The CDR3 sequence: CASSLAKGPEDTGELFF. CDR3 in DNA: TGTGCCAGCAGCTTAGCGAAGGGCCCGGAGGACACCGGGGAGCTGTTTTTT. The chain employs TRBV11-1 and TRBJ2-2, with D perhaps matching TRBD2 (5 bases). V was cut by 0 bases and J by 3 bases, with 14 bases left in between. Per the germline V gene, CDR1 is SGHAT and CDR2 is FQDESV (reference sequence). The CDR3 loop spans 17 amino acids.

Written as DNA, the CDR3 is TGTGCCAGCAGCCCAACCGGACTAGCGGGAGCAGATACGCAGTATTTT. Translated: CASSPTGLAGADTQYF. This rearrangement joins TRBV9 to TRBJ2-3; 13 bases align to TRBD2. Trimming took 4 bases from V and 4 from J; bases not matched to a gene: 6. The CDR3 runs 16 residues. CDR1 is SGDLS and CDR2 is YYNGEE in the germline V gene.

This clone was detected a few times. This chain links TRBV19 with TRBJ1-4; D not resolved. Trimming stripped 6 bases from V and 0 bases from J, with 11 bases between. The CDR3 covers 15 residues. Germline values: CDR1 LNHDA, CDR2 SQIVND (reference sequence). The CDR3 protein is CASRELPATNEKLFF. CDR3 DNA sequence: TGTGCCAGTAGAGAGTTACCCGCAACTAATGAAAAACTGTTTTTT.

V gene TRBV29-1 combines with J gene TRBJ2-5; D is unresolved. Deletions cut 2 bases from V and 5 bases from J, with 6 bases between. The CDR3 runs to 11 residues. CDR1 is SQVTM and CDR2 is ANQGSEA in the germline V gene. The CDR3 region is CSVELGETQYF. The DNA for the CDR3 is TGCAGCGTTGAACTAGGGGAGACCCAGTACTTC. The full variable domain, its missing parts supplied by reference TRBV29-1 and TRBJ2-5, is SAVISQKPSRDICQRGTSLTIQCQVDSQVTMMFWYRQQPGQSLTLIATANQGSEATYESGFVIDKFPISRPNLTFSTLTVSNMSPEDSSIYLCSVELGETQYFGPGTRLLVL.

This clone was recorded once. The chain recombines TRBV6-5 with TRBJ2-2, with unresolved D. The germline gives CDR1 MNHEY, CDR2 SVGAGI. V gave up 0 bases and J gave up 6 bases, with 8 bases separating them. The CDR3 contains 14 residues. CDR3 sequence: CASSYSWESGELFF. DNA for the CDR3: TGTGCCAGCAGTTACTCTTGGGAATCCGGGGAGCTGTTTTTT.